This T cell receptor (beta chain) was obtained from a study of blood T cells in healthy people across ages. Next came a second PCR, run for about 7 to 12 cycles, which used a sample-barcoded 5' primer along with a J-beta primer mix. Via MiXCR, TCRdb re-called the 5' RACE reads, giving one row per CDR3 protein. The data show 2 million or so distinct CDR3 sequences, around 48% seen once. V lost 4 bases and J lost 4, with 14 bases in between. The CDR3 runs 14 residues. Germline V gene sequence: CDR1 SQVTM, CDR2 ANQGSEA. This TCR came from a woman between 40 and 50 years old in good health. The sequencing input was blood. This sequence joins TRBV29-1 and TRBJ2-1; possibly TRBD1 or TRBD2 for D (6 bases each). This CDR3 reads CSVGGPREYNEQFF. The CDR3 DNA follows: TGCAGCGTTGGGGGGCCCCGGGAGTACAATGAGCAGTTCTTC.